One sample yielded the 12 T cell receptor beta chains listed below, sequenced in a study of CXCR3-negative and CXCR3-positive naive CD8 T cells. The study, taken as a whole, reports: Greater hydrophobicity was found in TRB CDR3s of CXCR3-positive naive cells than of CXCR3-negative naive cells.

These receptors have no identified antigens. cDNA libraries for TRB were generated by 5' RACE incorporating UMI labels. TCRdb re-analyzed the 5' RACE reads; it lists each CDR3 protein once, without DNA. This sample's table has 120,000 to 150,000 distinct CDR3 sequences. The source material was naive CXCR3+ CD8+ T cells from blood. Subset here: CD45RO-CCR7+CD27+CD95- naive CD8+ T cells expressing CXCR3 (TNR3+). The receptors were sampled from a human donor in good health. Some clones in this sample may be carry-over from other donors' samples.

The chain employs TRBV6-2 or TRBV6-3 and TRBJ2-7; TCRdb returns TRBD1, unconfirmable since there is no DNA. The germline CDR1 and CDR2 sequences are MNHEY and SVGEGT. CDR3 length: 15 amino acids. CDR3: CASSYTQGGSYEPYF.

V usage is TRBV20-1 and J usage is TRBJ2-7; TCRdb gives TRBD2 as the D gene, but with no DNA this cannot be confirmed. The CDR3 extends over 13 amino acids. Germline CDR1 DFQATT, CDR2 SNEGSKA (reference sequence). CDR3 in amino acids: CSAITLAGGFAYF.

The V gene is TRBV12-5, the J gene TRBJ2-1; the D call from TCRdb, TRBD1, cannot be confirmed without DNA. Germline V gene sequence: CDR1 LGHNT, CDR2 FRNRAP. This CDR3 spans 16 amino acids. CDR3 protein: CASGPSSGTGYNEQFF.

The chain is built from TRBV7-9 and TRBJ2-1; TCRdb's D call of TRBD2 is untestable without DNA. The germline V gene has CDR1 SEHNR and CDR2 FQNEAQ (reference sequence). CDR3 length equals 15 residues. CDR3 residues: CASSGLGSSYNEQFF.

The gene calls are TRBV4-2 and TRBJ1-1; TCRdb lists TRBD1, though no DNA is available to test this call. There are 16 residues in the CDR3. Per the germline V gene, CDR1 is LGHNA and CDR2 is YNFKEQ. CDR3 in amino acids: CASSQRTPGYDTEAFF.

The CDR3 loop reads CASSQEDRVGYTF. The rearrangement uses TRBV4-2 and TRBJ1-2; TCRdb gives TRBD1 as the D gene, but with no DNA this cannot be confirmed. Looked up from germline, CDR1 is LGHNA and CDR2 is YNFKEQ. The CDR3 has 13 amino acids.

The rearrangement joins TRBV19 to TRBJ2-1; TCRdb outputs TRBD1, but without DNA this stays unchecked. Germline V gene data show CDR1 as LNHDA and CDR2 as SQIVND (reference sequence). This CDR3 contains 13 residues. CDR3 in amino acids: CASWDIVGDEQFF. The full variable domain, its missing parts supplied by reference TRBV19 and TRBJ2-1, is DGGITQSPKYLFRKEGQNVTLSCEQNLNHDAMYWYRQDPGQGLRLIYYSQIVNDFQKGDIAEGYSVSREKKESFPLTVTSAQKNPTAFYLCASWDIVGDEQFFGPGTRLTVL.

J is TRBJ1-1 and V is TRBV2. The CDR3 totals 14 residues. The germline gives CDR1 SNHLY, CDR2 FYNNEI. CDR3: CASSEVGGGTEAFF.

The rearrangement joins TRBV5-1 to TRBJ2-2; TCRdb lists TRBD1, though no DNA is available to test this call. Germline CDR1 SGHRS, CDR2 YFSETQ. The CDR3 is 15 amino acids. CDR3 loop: CASSLVQGNTGELFF.

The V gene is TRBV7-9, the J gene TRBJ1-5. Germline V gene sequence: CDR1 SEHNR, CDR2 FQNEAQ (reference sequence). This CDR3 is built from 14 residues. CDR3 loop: CASSLSDGQRPQDF.

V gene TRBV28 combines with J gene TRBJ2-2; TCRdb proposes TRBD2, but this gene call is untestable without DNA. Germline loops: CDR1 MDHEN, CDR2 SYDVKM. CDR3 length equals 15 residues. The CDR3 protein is CASRGTSGYTGELFF.

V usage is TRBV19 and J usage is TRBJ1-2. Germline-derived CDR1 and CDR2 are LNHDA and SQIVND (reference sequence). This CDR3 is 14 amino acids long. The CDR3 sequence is CASSLPRVPYGYTF.